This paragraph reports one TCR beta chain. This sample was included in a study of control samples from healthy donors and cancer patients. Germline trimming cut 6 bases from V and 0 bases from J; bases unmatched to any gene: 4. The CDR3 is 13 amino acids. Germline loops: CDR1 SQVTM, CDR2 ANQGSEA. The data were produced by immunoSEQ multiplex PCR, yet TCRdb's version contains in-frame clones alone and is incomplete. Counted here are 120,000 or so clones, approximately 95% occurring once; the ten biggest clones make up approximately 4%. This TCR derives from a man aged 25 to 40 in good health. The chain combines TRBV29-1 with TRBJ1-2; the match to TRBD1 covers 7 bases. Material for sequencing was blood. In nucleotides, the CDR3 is TGCAGCGTCGCAGGGGGGTCTAACTATGGCTACACCTTC. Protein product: CSVAGGSNYGYTF. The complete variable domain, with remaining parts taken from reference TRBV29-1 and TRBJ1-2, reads SAVISQKPSRDICQRGTSLTIQCQVDSQVTMMFWYRQQPGQSLTLIATANQGSEATYESGFVIDKFPISRPNLTFSTLTVSNMSPEDSSIYLCSVAGGSNYGYTFGSGTRLTVV.